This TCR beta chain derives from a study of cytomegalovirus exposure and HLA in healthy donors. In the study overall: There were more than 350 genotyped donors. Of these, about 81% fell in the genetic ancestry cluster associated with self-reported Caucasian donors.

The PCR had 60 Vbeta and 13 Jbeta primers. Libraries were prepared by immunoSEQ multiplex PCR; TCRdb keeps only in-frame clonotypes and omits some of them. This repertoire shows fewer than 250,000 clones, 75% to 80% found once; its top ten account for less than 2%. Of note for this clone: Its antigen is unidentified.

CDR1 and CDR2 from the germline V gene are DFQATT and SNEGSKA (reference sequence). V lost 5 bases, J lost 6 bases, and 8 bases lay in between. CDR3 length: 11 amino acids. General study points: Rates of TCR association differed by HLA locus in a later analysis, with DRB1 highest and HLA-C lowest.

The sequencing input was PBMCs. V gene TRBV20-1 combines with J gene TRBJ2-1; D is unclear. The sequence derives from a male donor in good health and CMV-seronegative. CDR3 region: CSASRGNEQFF. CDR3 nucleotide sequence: TGCAGTGCTTCGCGAGGCAATGAGCAGTTCTTC.